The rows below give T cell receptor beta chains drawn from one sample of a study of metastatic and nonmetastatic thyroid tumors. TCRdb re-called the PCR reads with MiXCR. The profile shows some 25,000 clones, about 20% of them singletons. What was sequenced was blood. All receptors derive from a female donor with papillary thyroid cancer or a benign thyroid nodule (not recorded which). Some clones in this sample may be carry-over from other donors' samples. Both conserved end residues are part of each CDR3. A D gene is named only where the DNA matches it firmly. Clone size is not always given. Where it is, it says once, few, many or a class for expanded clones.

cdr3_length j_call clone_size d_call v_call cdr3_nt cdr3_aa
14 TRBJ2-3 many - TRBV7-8 TGTGCCAGCAGCCATACAGGATTCGCAGATACGCAGTATTTT CASSHTGFADTQYF
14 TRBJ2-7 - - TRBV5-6 TGTGCCAGCAGCTCGGGACTGAATACCTACGAGCAGTACTTC CASSSGLNTYEQYF
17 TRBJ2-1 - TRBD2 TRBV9 TGTGCCAGCAGCGAACTTCCGCGAGCGGGATTCTACAATGAGCAGTTCTTC CASSELPRAGFYNEQFF
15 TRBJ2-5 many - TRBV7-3 TGTGCCAGCAGCAGGTCCGGAGGGGTCGGAGAGACCCAGTACTTC CASSRSGGVGETQYF
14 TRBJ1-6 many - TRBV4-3 TGCGCCAGCAGCCAACTAACAGCCAATTCACCCCTCCACTTT CASSQLTANSPLHF
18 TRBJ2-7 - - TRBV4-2 TGTGCCAGCATCCAAAGGACAGCGCGGTCGATGGGAGCTTACGAGCAGTACTTC CASIQRTARSMGAYEQYF
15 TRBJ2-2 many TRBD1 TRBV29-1 TGCAGCGTTGACCCGGGACAGGGGAACACCGGGGAGCTGTTTTTT CSVDPGQGNTGELFF
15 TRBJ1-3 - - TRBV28 TGTGCCAGCAGTCGCCCAGGGGACTCTGGAAACACCATATATTTT CASSRPGDSGNTIYF
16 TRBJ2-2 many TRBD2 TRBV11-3 TGTGCCAGCAGCTTAGTGGCCGGGGGGACCACCGGGGAGCTGTTTTTT CASSLVAGGTTGELFF
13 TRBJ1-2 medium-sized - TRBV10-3 TGTGCCATCAGGTATCCAGGGCACTATGGCTACACCTTC CAIRYPGHYGYTF
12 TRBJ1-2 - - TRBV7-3 TGTGCCAGCAGCCCCCAGGGAGATGTCTACACCTTC CASSPQGDVYTF
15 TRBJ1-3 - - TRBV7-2 TGTGCCAGCAGCCAAGGTGGACGCTCTGGAAACACCATATATTTT CASSQGGRSGNTIYF
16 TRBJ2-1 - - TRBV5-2 TGTGCCAGCAACCCAGGTGGTAGCGGGGCCTACAATGAGCAGTTCTTC CASNPGGSGAYNEQFF
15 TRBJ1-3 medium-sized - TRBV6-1 TGTGCCAGCAGGGACACGTATGGCTCTGGAAACACCATATATTTT CASRDTYGSGNTIYF
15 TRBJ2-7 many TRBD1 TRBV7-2 TGTGCCAGCAGCACCCGGGACAGGGGAGCACACGAGCAGTACTTC CASSTRDRGAHEQYF
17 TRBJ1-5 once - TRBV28 TGTGCCAGCAGTCCGACCCGCCGGGGGGGAGGCAATCAGCCCCAGCATTTT CASSPTRRGGGNQPQHF
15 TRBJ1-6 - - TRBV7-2 TGTGACAGCAGCTTGTCGGGGGAAGGTAATTCACCCCTCCACTTT CDSSLSGEGNSPLHF
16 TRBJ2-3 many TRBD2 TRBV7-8 TGTGCCAGCAGCTTACAAGCGGGAGCGTTCGGTGATACGCAGTATTTT CASSLQAGAFGDTQYF
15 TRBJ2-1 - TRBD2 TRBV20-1 TGCAGTGCTATCTCGTCCAGGGAGGGTATGAATGAGCAGTTCTTC CSAISSREGMNEQFF
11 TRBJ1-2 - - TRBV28 TGTGCCAGCCCTCCGGGGGAGGGCTACTCCTTC CASPPGEGYSF
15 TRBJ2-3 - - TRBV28 TGTGCCAGCAGTTTATGGTCCCCCACGGGCATCACGCAGTATTTT CASSLWSPTGITQYF
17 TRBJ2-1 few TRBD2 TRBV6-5 TGTGCCAGCAGTTACTCCGGACTAGCGGGAGTTTACAATGAGCAGTTCTTC CASSYSGLAGVYNEQFF
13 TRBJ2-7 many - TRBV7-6 TGTGCCAGCAGCATGCAGGGGGGCTACGAGCAGTACTTC CASSMQGGYEQYF
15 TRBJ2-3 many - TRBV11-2 TGTGCCAGCAGCTCTCCCTTTGGGTCCACAGATACGCAGTATTTT CASSSPFGSTDTQYF
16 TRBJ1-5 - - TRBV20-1 TGCAGTGCTAGAGATCCGGGGGGGAGGTACAATCAGCCCCAGCATTTT CSARDPGGRYNQPQHF
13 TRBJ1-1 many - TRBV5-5 TGTGCCAGCAGCTTGGAGCCGAACACTGAAGCTTTCTTT CASSLEPNTEAFF
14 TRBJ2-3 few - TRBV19 TGTGCCAGTAAAGCGGTCCCTAGCACAGATACGCAGTATTTT CASKAVPSTDTQYF